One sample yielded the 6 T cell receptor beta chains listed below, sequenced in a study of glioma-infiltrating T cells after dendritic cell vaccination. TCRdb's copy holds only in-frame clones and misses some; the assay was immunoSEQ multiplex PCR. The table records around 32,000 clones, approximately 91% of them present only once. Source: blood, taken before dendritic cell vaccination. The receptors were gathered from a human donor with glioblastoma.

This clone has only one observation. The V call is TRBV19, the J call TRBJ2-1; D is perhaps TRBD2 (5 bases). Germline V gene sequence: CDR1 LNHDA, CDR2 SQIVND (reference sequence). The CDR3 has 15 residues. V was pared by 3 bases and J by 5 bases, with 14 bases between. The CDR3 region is CASSIFGGPNNEQFF. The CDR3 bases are TGTGCCAGTAGTATTTTTGGCGGGCCCAACAATGAGCAGTTCTTC.

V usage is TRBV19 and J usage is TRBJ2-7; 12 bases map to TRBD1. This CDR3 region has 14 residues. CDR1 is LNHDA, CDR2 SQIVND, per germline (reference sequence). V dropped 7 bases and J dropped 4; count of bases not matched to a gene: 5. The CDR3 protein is CASTEGQGAYEQYF. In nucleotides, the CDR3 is TGTGCCAGTACCGAGGGACAGGGGGCATACGAGCAGTACTTC.

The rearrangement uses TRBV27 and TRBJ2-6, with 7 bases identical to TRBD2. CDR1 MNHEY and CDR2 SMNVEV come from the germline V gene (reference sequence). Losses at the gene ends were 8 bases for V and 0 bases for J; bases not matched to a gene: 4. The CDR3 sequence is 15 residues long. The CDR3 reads CASGRAFSGANVLTF. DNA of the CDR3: TGTGCCAGCGGGAGGGCCTTCTCTGGGGCCAACGTCCTGACTTTC.

Here the CDR3 DNA reads TGTGCCAGCAGCTTAGGCGGGACCGGATACAATGAGCAGTTCTTC. Its translation: CASSLGGTGYNEQFF. The rearrangement joins TRBV5-6 to TRBJ2-1; TRBD2 might be the D (6 bases). CDR1 and CDR2 from the germline V gene are SGHDT and YYEEEE. This CDR3 contains 15 residues. Trimming took 2 bases from V and 4 from J, leaving 13 bases between them.

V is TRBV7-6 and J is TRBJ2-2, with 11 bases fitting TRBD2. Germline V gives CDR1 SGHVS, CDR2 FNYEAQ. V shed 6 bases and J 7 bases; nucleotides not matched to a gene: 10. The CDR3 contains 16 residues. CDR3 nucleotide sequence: TGTGCCAGCAGAGGACTAGCGGGCCCTGAGGACGGGGAGCTGTTTTTT. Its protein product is CASRGLAGPEDGELFF.

The chain's CDR3 is CASRRTLRGNQPQHF. In nucleotides, the CDR3 is TGTGCCAGCCGCCGGACCCTCAGAGGGAATCAGCCCCAGCATTTT. V and J are TRBV27 and TRBJ1-5; no reliable D call. The germline CDR1 and CDR2 sequences are MNHEY and SMNVEV (reference sequence). CDR3 size: 15 residues. V lost 8 bases to trimming and J lost 4 bases, with 18 bases between them.